The clone carrying this T cell receptor (beta chain) has a count of ten or more. Its specificity is not known. Sequencing libraries for TCR beta were prepared with iRepertoire HTBI primers and Arm-PCR of CDR3 regions. TCRdb redid the calling of the multiplex PCR reads with MiXCR, one entry per CDR3 protein. The table includes roughly 610,000 distinct CDR3 sequences, under 20% detected once. The source of the sample is a study of regulatory T cells in long-lasting Graves disease. Study observations and caveats: Compared with new cases, persistent Graves' patients showed reduced TCR diversity. Having few samples may have compromised the accuracy.

Time point denoted: newly diagnosed GD, antithyroid drugs for less than 3 months. Researchers made the TCR library from RNA that was extracted from PBMCs. The CDR3 loop spans 13 amino acids. V shed 6 bases, J shed 4 bases, and the junction held 5 bases outside the gene matches. The germline V gene encodes CDR1 MDHEN and CDR2 SYDVKM. The sample also formed part of further work on T cells in Graves' hyperthyroidism and ophthalmopathy. That paper states: Diagnosis relied on clinical symptoms, serum thyroxine and TRAb, thyroid ultrasound and orbital computed tomography. HTBI primers were the set used in a first-round RT-PCR of the TCR CDR3.

The clonotype comes from a woman aged 25 to 45 with Graves disease. The sample was peripheral blood mononuclear cells (PBMCs), taken at new diagnosis, from a patient treated with antithyroid drugs. The rearrangement links TRBV28 to TRBJ2-5, with 7 positions matching TRBD1. CDR3 in amino acids: CASSDRDAETQYF. The CDR3, as DNA: TGTGCCAGCAGCGACAGGGATGCAGAGACCCAGTACTTC.